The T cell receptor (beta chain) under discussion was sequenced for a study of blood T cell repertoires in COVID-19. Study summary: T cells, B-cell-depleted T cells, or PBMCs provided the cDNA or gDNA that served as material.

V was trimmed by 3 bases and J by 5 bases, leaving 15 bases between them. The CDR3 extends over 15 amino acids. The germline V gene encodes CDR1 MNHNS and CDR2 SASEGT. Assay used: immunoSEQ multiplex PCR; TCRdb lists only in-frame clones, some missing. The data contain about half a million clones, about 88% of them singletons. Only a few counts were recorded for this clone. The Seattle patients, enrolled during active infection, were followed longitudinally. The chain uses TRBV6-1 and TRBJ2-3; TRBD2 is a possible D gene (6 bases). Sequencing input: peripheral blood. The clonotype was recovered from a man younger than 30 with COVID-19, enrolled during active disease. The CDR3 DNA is TGTGCCAGCAGTGAGGGGACGGGAGTCAAAGATACGCAGTATTTT. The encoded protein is CASSEGTGVKDTQYF.